This T cell receptor beta chain came from a study of CD8 T cells in ankylosing spondylitis. The germline V gene has CDR1 SGHTA and CDR2 FQGNSA. The CDR3 covers 15 residues. V lost 2 bases and J 0 bases, leaving 11 bases between the germline ends. Generation of TCR beta libraries employed quantitative 5'-RACE incorporating molecular barcodes. TCRdb independently ran MiXCR on the 5' RACE reads; one entry per CDR3 protein. The table has 250,000 to 400,000 distinct CDR3 sequences, more than 9% seen once; the top ten hold roughly 9.2%. The source of this sequence is a female donor with ankylosing spondylitis or in good health (not recorded which). The sample taken for sequencing was blood, either unsorted or a sorted T cell fraction (not recorded which). This chain connects TRBV7-2 to TRBJ2-7, with D perhaps TRBD2 (6 bases). In nucleotides, the CDR3 is TGTGCCAGCAGCTTATTCGGCGGGATCTCCTACGAGCAGTACTTC. The encoded protein is CASSLFGGISYEQYF.